The rows below give T cell receptor beta chains drawn from one sample of a study of graft-versus-host responses after intestinal transplantation. Their antigens are not known. The method was immunoSEQ multiplex PCR; TCRdb's version includes in-frame clones alone and lacks a portion of them. Among tens of thousands of clones, about 94% were seen once, and the ten largest hold around 0.18%. Here the sequenced sample was unstimulated CD4+ T cells sorted from spleen or lymph node cells, taken before transplant. All receptors derive from a human donor who was the organ donor for an intestinal transplant. The CDR3 runs from the conserved cysteine through the conserved F or W. D genes are given only for firm matches. Clone sizes are given selectively: once, few, many, or a class where the clone is expanded.

V gene	clone size	D gene	J gene	CDR3 DNA	CDR3 protein
TRBV5-1	-	-	TRBJ1-1	TGCGCCAGCAGCTTGGTGTGGGGGAACACTGAAGCTTTCTTT	CASSLVWGNTEAFF
TRBV5-6	once	-	TRBJ1-2	TGTGCCAGCAGCTTGTCTCAGGGTGGCTATGGCTACACCTTC	CASSLSQGGYGYTF
TRBV2	-	-	TRBJ1-1	TGTGCCAGCAGTTCCAGGGGATCTGAAGCTTTCTTT	CASSSRGSEAFF
TRBV28	-	-	TRBJ1-2	TGTGCCAGCAGTTTACGTAGGGGTGGCTACACCTTC	CASSLRRGGYTF
TRBV18	-	TRBD1	TRBJ2-7	TGTGCCAGCTCACCAGTTCGGACAGGGGGAAACGAGCAGTACTTC	CASSPVRTGGNEQYF
TRBV5-1	-	-	TRBJ2-2	TGCGCCAGCAGAATGGGGGCTGGGAACACCGGGGAGCTGTTTTTT	CASRMGAGNTGELFF
TRBV10-3	-	TRBD1	TRBJ2-1	TGTGCCATCAGTGAGTCGGGACAGGGCCTTTTGAATGAGCAGTTCTTC	CAISESGQGLLNEQFF
TRBV7-3	-	TRBD2	TRBJ2-2	TGTGCCAGCAGCCGGGCGGGGGATACCGGGGAGCTGTTTTTT	CASSRAGDTGELFF
TRBV25-1	once	-	TRBJ2-5	TGTGCCAGCAGTGATTTCAGGGTAGAGACCCAGTACTTC	CASSDFRVETQYF
TRBV9	-	-	TRBJ1-4	TGTGCCAGCAGCGTGACACCTAATGAAAAACTGTTTTTT	CASSVTPNEKLFF
TRBV7-9	-	TRBD1	TRBJ2-5	TGTGCCAGCAGCTTGTCACTTTCCGGGACAGGGGGTGGGAAGGAGACCCAGTACTTC	CASSLSLSGTGGGKETQYF
TRBV29-1	-	-	TRBJ2-7	TGCAGCGTTGAGGGGGAATCCTACGAGCAGTACTTC	CSVEGESYEQYF
TRBV2	-	TRBD2	TRBJ2-1	TGTGCCAGTAAGAGCGGGGGGGCTTACAATGAGCAGTTCTTC	CASKSGGAYNEQFF
TRBV5-5	few	TRBD1	TRBJ2-2	TGTGCCAGCAGCCGCCTGACCCGGGACAGTACGAACACCGGGGAGCTGTTTTTT	CASSRLTRDSTNTGELFF
TRBV28	-	-	TRBJ1-2	TGTGCCAGCAGTTTTGGTGGGTATGGCTACACCTTC	CASSFGGYGYTF
TRBV5-1	-	TRBD1	TRBJ1-2	TGCGCCAGCAGCTTGGCAGGCCAGGGGGCGCGTGATGGCTACACCTTC	CASSLAGQGARDGYTF
TRBV18	-	-	TRBJ1-1	TGTGCCAGCTCACAAACGACAGGTTTAATAACTGAAGCTTTCTTT	CASSQTTGLITEAFF
TRBV4-3	-	-	TRBJ2-7	TGCGCCAGCAGCCAAGGGATCACGGGCTCCTACGAGCAGTACTTC	CASSQGITGSYEQYF
TRBV5-4	-	TRBD2	TRBJ2-2	TGTGCCAGCAGCCCGACTAGCGGGGGCCTGAACACCGGGGAGCTGTTTTTT	CASSPTSGGLNTGELFF
TRBV19	-	-	TRBJ1-1	TGTGCCAGTAGTATAGATCGATTGCGTCATCAAGCTTTCTTT	CASSIDRLRHQAFF
TRBV28	-	-	TRBJ2-3	TGTGCCAGCAGTGCTCTGGGGTATGGCACAGATACGCAGTATTTT	CASSALGYGTDTQYF
TRBV19	-	TRBD1	TRBJ1-4	TGTGCCAGTACAGGGGGATTCGATGAAAAACTGTTTTTT	CASTGGFDEKLFF
TRBV7-9	-	-	TRBJ1-1	TGTGCCAGCAGCCCAGGGAGCGGCAACACTGAAGCTTTCTTT	CASSPGSGNTEAFF
TRBV9	-	-	TRBJ2-3	TGTGCCAGCAGCGTGATAACAGATACGCAGTATTTT	CASSVITDTQYF
TRBV6-5	-	-	TRBJ1-2	TGTGCCAGCAGTTACTCAGGGGGTGGTGGCTACACCTTC	CASSYSGGGGYTF
TRBV11-2	-	TRBD2	TRBJ2-7	TGTGCCAGCAGCTCCCCCTGGGAGGGTAGCTCCTACGAGCAGTACTTC	CASSSPWEGSSYEQYF
TRBV28	few	-	TRBJ1-4	TGTGCCAGCACGGGCAGCGGGAGAAAACTGTTTTTT	CASTGSGRKLFF
TRBV7-6	-	-	TRBJ1-1	TGTGCCAGCAGCTCCGGGACACAGAACACTGAAGCTTTCTTT	CASSSGTQNTEAFF
TRBV5-1	-	-	TRBJ2-5	TGCGCCAGCAGCTTGGCCCCCAATGGACTCGACCAAGAGACCCAGTACTTC	CASSLAPNGLDQETQYF
TRBV4-1	once	-	TRBJ1-1	TGCGCCAGCAGCCAACGGGTACAACAGGCGGGACACACTGAAGCTTTCTTT	CASSQRVQQAGHTEAFF
TRBV5-4	-	-	TRBJ1-2	TGTGCCAGCAGCTCCGGGAAGACCGATGGCTACACCTTC	CASSSGKTDGYTF
TRBV19	-	TRBD1	TRBJ2-2	TGTGCCAGTATGAGACAGGGAAACACCGGGGAGCTGTTTTTT	CASMRQGNTGELFF
TRBV7-3	-	TRBD1	TRBJ1-2	TGTGCCAGCAGCCTCGACAGGGTCTATGGCTACACCTTC	CASSLDRVYGYTF
TRBV5-1	-	TRBD1	TRBJ1-4	TGCGCCAGCAGCTTGACCGACAGGGGGCAGAACCTAGGTGAAAAACTGTTTTTT	CASSLTDRGQNLGEKLFF
TRBV6-1	-	TRBD1	TRBJ1-2	TGTGCCAGCAGTGCGACAGGGGCGCACTATGGCTACACCTTC	CASSATGAHYGYTF
TRBV11-3	once	-	TRBJ2-3	TGTGCCAGCAGCTTAGGTCGAGGACAGACGACAGATACGCAGTATTTT	CASSLGRGQTTDTQYF
TRBV12-5	-	-	TRBJ1-1	TGTGCTAGTGGTTTGGTTAATAGTTGGGGCACTCAGTGGGCTTTCTTT	CASGLVNSWGTQWAFF
TRBV28	-	TRBD2	TRBJ2-1	TGTGCCAGCAGTATAGCGGGGAACTCTTACAATGAGCAGTTCTTC	CASSIAGNSYNEQFF
TRBV11-2	once	-	TRBJ1-4	TGTGCCAGCAGCTTAGAGGGGGTATCAAATGAAAAACTGTTTTTT	CASSLEGVSNEKLFF
TRBV18	once	TRBD1	TRBJ1-1	TGTGCCAGCTCACCGTACGCGGGACAGGGGATGAACACTGAAGCTTTCTTT	CASSPYAGQGMNTEAFF
TRBV5-1	few	-	TRBJ1-6	TGCGCCAGCAGCGGAACATCGGATTCACCCCTCCACTTT	CASSGTSDSPLHF
TRBV18	-	TRBD1	TRBJ2-7	TGTGCCAGCTCACCACCGAGCAGGGGGTCCTACGAGCAGTACTTC	CASSPPSRGSYEQYF
TRBV4-1	-	TRBD2	TRBJ2-5	TGCGCCAGCAGCCAACGACTAGCGGGGGGGCAAGAGACCCAGTACTTC	CASSQRLAGGQETQYF
TRBV28	-	TRBD1	TRBJ2-7	TGTGCCAGCAGGGGCTCGGGACAGGGGTCCTACGAGCAGTACTTC	CASRGSGQGSYEQYF